This TCR beta chain is from a study of T cell responses to AZD1222 COVID-19 vaccine. Regarding the study as a whole: Targets within unmutated variant regions were reportedly found for nearly half of spike-specific TCRs. No day 14 peak samples; only post-peak repertoires were characterized. Recipients of two AZD1222 doses showed rising Spike-specific TCR breadth and depth.

Germline V lookup: CDR1 SNHLY, CDR2 FYNNEI. Trimming stripped 4 bases from V and 2 bases from J, with 12 bases between. The CDR3 sequence is 15 residues long. TCRdb keeps only in-frame clones here, not all; method: immunoSEQ multiplex PCR. Of 97,000 or so clones in the sample, more than 75% are singletons; the top ten hold roughly 2.7%. On this clone itself: Its specificity is unknown.

The source material was peripheral blood, sampled on day 0 of AZD1222 vaccination. This clonotype was obtained from an adult in good health. V and J are TRBV2 and TRBJ2-1; maybe TRBD2 (5 bases). Written as DNA, the CDR3 is TGTGCCAGCAGTGGGAATAGCGTAACCTACAATGAGCAGTTCTTC. It is translated as CASSGNSVTYNEQFF.